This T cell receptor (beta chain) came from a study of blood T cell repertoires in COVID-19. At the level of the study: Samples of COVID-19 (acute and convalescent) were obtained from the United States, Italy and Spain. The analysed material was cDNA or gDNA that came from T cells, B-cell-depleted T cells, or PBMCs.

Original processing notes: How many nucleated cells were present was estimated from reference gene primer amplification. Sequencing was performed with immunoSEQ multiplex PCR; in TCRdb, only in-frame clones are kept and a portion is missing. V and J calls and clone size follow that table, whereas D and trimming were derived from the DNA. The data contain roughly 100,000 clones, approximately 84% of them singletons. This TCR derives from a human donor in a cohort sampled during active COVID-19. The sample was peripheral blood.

The CDR3 DNA reads as TGTGCCAGCAGCTTCGGCAGGGTTGGGGCTGGCTATGGCTACACCTTC. It yields the protein CASSFGRVGAGYGYTF. V usage is TRBV5-8 and J usage is TRBJ1-2; D perhaps matches TRBD1 (5 bases). This CDR3 comprises 16 residues. V was shortened by 2 bases and J by 4 bases, with 18 bases between the two germline ends. Germline loops: CDR1 SGHTS, CDR2 YDEGEE.